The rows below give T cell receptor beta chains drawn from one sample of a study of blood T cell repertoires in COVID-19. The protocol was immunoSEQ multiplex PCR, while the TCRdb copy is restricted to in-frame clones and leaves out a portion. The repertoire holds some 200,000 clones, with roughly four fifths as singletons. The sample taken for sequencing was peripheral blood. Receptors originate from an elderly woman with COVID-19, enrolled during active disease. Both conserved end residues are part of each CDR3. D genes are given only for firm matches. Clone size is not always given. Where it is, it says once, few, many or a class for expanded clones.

cdr3_aa: CASSPGQGASNQPQHF; cdr3_nt: TGTGCCAGCAGTCCGGGACAGGGGGCAAGCAATCAGCCCCAGCATTTT; clone_size: once; d_call: TRBD1; j_call: TRBJ1-5; v_call: TRBV6-2/TRBV6-3; cdr3_length: 16
cdr3_aa: CSVSGGTVPGKSYNEQFF; cdr3_nt: TGCAGCGTCTCGGGGGGGACCGTGCCGGGAAAAAGTTACAATGAGCAGTTCTTC; clone_size: .; d_call: TRBD2; j_call: TRBJ2-1; v_call: TRBV29-1; cdr3_length: 18
cdr3_aa: CASSLDRGVEKLFF; cdr3_nt: TGTGCCAGCAGCTTAGACAGGGGGGTTGAAAAACTGTTTTTT; clone_size: .; d_call: TRBD1; j_call: TRBJ1-4; v_call: TRBV5-5; cdr3_length: 14
cdr3_aa: CSVTSFRGTDTQYF; cdr3_nt: TGCAGCGTTACTTCATTCCGGGGCACAGATACGCAGTATTTT; clone_size: .; d_call: .; j_call: TRBJ2-3; v_call: TRBV29-1; cdr3_length: 14
cdr3_aa: CAWKYRQHGYTF; cdr3_nt: TGTGCCTGGAAATACAGGCAACATGGCTACACCTTC; clone_size: few; d_call: .; j_call: TRBJ1-2; v_call: TRBV30; cdr3_length: 12
cdr3_aa: CASSLIAGYTGELFF; cdr3_nt: TGTGCCAGCAGCCTCATAGCGGGATACACCGGGGAGCTGTTTTTT; clone_size: once; d_call: TRBD2; j_call: TRBJ2-2; v_call: TRBV27; cdr3_length: 15
cdr3_aa: CASSLVGVAGYTF; cdr3_nt: TGTGCCAGCAGCTTAGTAGGGGTGGCAGGCTACACCTTC; clone_size: .; d_call: .; j_call: TRBJ1-2; v_call: TRBV7-2; cdr3_length: 13
cdr3_aa: CASSFGTQAGTPLHF; cdr3_nt: TGCGCCAGCAGCTTCGGGACTCAAGCGGGAACACCCCTCCACTTT; clone_size: once; d_call: .; j_call: TRBJ1-6; v_call: TRBV5-1; cdr3_length: 15
cdr3_aa: CASSGIYNEQFF; cdr3_nt: TGTGCCAGCAGCGGGATCTACAATGAGCAGTTCTTC; clone_size: .; d_call: .; j_call: TRBJ2-1; v_call: TRBV6-5; cdr3_length: 12
cdr3_aa: CATSSRVNYGYTF; cdr3_nt: TGTGCCACCAGCAGCAGGGTTAACTATGGCTACACCTTC; clone_size: .; d_call: .; j_call: TRBJ1-2; v_call: TRBV15; cdr3_length: 13
cdr3_aa: CASSPPLQETQYF; cdr3_nt: TGTGCCAGCTCACCTCCGTTACAAGAGACCCAGTACTTC; clone_size: .; d_call: .; j_call: TRBJ2-5; v_call: TRBV18; cdr3_length: 13
cdr3_aa: CASSPRTRLYGYTF; cdr3_nt: TGTGCCAGCAGCCCCCGGACAAGATTATATGGCTACACCTTC; clone_size: .; d_call: .; j_call: TRBJ1-2; v_call: TRBV7-2; cdr3_length: 14
cdr3_aa: CASSMIWTASNQPQHF; cdr3_nt: TGTGCCAGTAGTATGATATGGACAGCTAGCAATCAGCCCCAGCATTTT; clone_size: once; d_call: .; j_call: TRBJ1-5; v_call: TRBV19; cdr3_length: 16
cdr3_aa: CASSLEAGGPGDTQYF; cdr3_nt: TGCGCCAGCAGCTTGGAGGCGGGAGGGCCGGGAGATACGCAGTATTTT; clone_size: once; d_call: TRBD2; j_call: TRBJ2-3; v_call: TRBV5-1; cdr3_length: 16
cdr3_aa: CASGLVGLIFSSNQPQHF; cdr3_nt: TGTGCTAGTGGTTTGGTTGGGCTCATCTTCAGCTCCAATCAGCCCCAGCATTTT; clone_size: once; d_call: .; j_call: TRBJ1-5; v_call: TRBV12-5; cdr3_length: 18
cdr3_aa: CASREGTFLSSGNTIYF; cdr3_nt: TGTGCCAGCAGGGAGGGGACTTTCCTGAGCTCTGGAAACACCATATATTTT; clone_size: many; d_call: .; j_call: TRBJ1-3; v_call: TRBV2; cdr3_length: 17
cdr3_aa: CASTVRPSSYNSPLHF; cdr3_nt: TGTGCCAGCACTGTACGCCCGAGCTCCTATAATTCACCCCTCCACTTT; clone_size: .; d_call: .; j_call: TRBJ1-6; v_call: TRBV2; cdr3_length: 16
cdr3_aa: CASSFAGLNEQFF; cdr3_nt: TGTGCCAGCAGCTTTGCGGGATTAAATGAGCAGTTCTTC; clone_size: .; d_call: .; j_call: TRBJ2-1; v_call: TRBV7-9; cdr3_length: 13
cdr3_aa: CASSPGQISNQPQHF; cdr3_nt: TGCGCCAGCAGCCCGGGACAGATTAGCAATCAGCCCCAGCATTTT; clone_size: .; d_call: TRBD1; j_call: TRBJ1-5; v_call: TRBV5-1; cdr3_length: 15
cdr3_aa: CASSPGTNTGELFF; cdr3_nt: TGTGCCAGCAGCCCTGGGACTAACACCGGGGAGCTGTTTTTT; clone_size: .; d_call: .; j_call: TRBJ2-2; v_call: TRBV11-2; cdr3_length: 14
cdr3_aa: CASSIAGSPTYGYTF; cdr3_nt: TGTGCCAGCAGCATTGCAGGGTCCCCTACCTATGGCTACACCTTC; clone_size: .; d_call: .; j_call: TRBJ1-2; v_call: TRBV5-6; cdr3_length: 15
cdr3_aa: CSVEDDRTYEQYF; cdr3_nt: TGCAGCGTTGAAGACGACAGGACCTACGAGCAGTACTTC; clone_size: few; d_call: .; j_call: TRBJ2-7; v_call: TRBV29-1; cdr3_length: 13
cdr3_aa: CASSEMAGGYNEQFF; cdr3_nt: TGTGCCAGCAGTGAAATGGCAGGGGGGTACAATGAGCAGTTCTTC; clone_size: .; d_call: .; j_call: TRBJ2-1; v_call: TRBV2; cdr3_length: 15
cdr3_aa: CASSLWAKGELFF; cdr3_nt: TGTGCCAGCAGTTTATGGGCGAAGGGGGAGCTGTTTTTT; clone_size: .; d_call: .; j_call: TRBJ2-2; v_call: TRBV27; cdr3_length: 13
cdr3_aa: CASSFQTNQPQHF; cdr3_nt: TGTGCCAGCAGCTTCCAGACAAATCAGCCCCAGCATTTT; clone_size: .; d_call: .; j_call: TRBJ1-5; v_call: TRBV7-8; cdr3_length: 13
cdr3_aa: CASSFPGFEQYF; cdr3_nt: TGTGCCAGCAGTTTTCCAGGGTTCGAGCAGTACTTC; clone_size: .; d_call: .; j_call: TRBJ2-7; v_call: TRBV6-2/TRBV6-3; cdr3_length: 12
cdr3_aa: CASTLGGFFLTNEKLFF; cdr3_nt: TGTGCCAGCACCTTGGGGGGGTTTTTTCTAACTAATGAAAAACTGTTTTTT; clone_size: .; d_call: .; j_call: TRBJ1-4; v_call: TRBV28; cdr3_length: 17
cdr3_aa: CARGERGQGGTEAFF; cdr3_nt: TGTGCCAGAGGGGAACGAGGACAGGGGGGTACGGAAGCTTTCTTT; clone_size: .; d_call: TRBD1; j_call: TRBJ1-1; v_call: TRBV2; cdr3_length: 15
cdr3_aa: CATGTGDTEAFF; cdr3_nt: TGTGCCACCGGTACAGGGGACACTGAAGCTTTCTTT; clone_size: .; d_call: TRBD1; j_call: TRBJ1-1; v_call: TRBV24-1; cdr3_length: 12
cdr3_aa: CASRKDRSVGNTIYF; cdr3_nt: TGCGCCAGCAGAAAGGACAGGTCGGTGGGTAACACCATATATTTT; clone_size: .; d_call: TRBD1; j_call: TRBJ1-3; v_call: TRBV5-1; cdr3_length: 15
cdr3_aa: CASSLRVLSSYEQYF; cdr3_nt: TGTGCCAGCAGCTTGCGTGTACTATCGTCCTACGAGCAGTACTTC; clone_size: .; d_call: .; j_call: TRBJ2-7; v_call: TRBV11-2; cdr3_length: 15
cdr3_aa: CASSPIQPVDGYGYTF; cdr3_nt: TGTGCCAGCAGCCCAATACAGCCGGTTGACGGCTATGGCTACACCTTC; clone_size: .; d_call: .; j_call: TRBJ1-2; v_call: TRBV14; cdr3_length: 16
cdr3_aa: CASSPGQVDNQPQHF; cdr3_nt: TGCGCCAGCAGCCCGGGACAGGTGGACAATCAGCCCCAGCATTTT; clone_size: .; d_call: TRBD1; j_call: TRBJ1-5; v_call: TRBV5-1; cdr3_length: 15
cdr3_aa: CASSLVASGSSDTQYF; cdr3_nt: TGTGCCAGCAGCTTAGTAGCTAGCGGGAGCTCAGATACGCAGTATTTT; clone_size: few; d_call: TRBD2; j_call: TRBJ2-3; v_call: TRBV7-9; cdr3_length: 16
cdr3_aa: CASSRDRESGYTF; cdr3_nt: TGTGCCAGCAGCAGGGACAGGGAGAGTGGCTACACCTTC; clone_size: .; d_call: TRBD1; j_call: TRBJ1-2; v_call: TRBV5-4; cdr3_length: 13
cdr3_aa: CASSFRVGETQYF; cdr3_nt: TGTGCCAGCAGCTTCAGGGTAGGAGAGACCCAGTACTTC; clone_size: .; d_call: .; j_call: TRBJ2-5; v_call: TRBV7-2; cdr3_length: 13
cdr3_aa: CASSLGTGFFRAQYF; cdr3_nt: TGTGCCAGCAGCTTAGGGACAGGGTTTTTCAGGGCCCAGTACTTC; clone_size: .; d_call: TRBD1; j_call: TRBJ2-5; v_call: TRBV7-2; cdr3_length: 15
cdr3_aa: CSVEVGTGVAYGYTF; cdr3_nt: TGCAGCGTTGAAGTGGGAACAGGGGTGGCCTATGGCTACACCTTC; clone_size: .; d_call: TRBD1; j_call: TRBJ1-2; v_call: TRBV29-1; cdr3_length: 15
cdr3_aa: CASSLAPTGRNYGYTF; cdr3_nt: TGTGCCAGCAGCTTAGCCCCGACAGGGAGGAACTATGGCTACACCTTC; clone_size: .; d_call: TRBD1; j_call: TRBJ1-2; v_call: TRBV7-2; cdr3_length: 16
cdr3_aa: CASSLGASSGMGHEQYF; cdr3_nt: TGTGCCAGCAGCTTAGGGGCATCTAGCGGGATGGGTCACGAGCAGTACTTC; clone_size: .; d_call: TRBD2; j_call: TRBJ2-7; v_call: TRBV5-4; cdr3_length: 17
cdr3_aa: CASSPRVQANSPLHF; cdr3_nt: TGTGCCAGCTCACCACGAGTACAGGCAAATTCACCCCTCCACTTT; clone_size: few; d_call: .; j_call: TRBJ1-6; v_call: TRBV18; cdr3_length: 15
cdr3_aa: CASSLGSGTEGNEQFF; cdr3_nt: TGCGCCAGCAGCCTAGGTAGCGGAACTGAAGGGAATGAGCAGTTCTTC; clone_size: .; d_call: .; j_call: TRBJ2-1; v_call: TRBV5-1; cdr3_length: 16
cdr3_aa: CASSLVQGCTF; cdr3_nt: TGTGCCAGCAGCTTGGTGCAGGGGTGCACCTTC; clone_size: .; d_call: .; j_call: TRBJ1-2; v_call: TRBV5-6; cdr3_length: 11
cdr3_aa: CALQGSGNTIYF; cdr3_nt: TGTGCCCTACAGGGCTCTGGAAACACCATATATTTT; clone_size: .; d_call: .; j_call: TRBJ1-3; v_call: TRBV30; cdr3_length: 12
cdr3_aa: CASGPHVGKLFF; cdr3_nt: TGTGCCAGCGGGCCCCACGTCGGAAAACTGTTTTTT; clone_size: .; d_call: .; j_call: TRBJ1-4; v_call: TRBV27; cdr3_length: 12